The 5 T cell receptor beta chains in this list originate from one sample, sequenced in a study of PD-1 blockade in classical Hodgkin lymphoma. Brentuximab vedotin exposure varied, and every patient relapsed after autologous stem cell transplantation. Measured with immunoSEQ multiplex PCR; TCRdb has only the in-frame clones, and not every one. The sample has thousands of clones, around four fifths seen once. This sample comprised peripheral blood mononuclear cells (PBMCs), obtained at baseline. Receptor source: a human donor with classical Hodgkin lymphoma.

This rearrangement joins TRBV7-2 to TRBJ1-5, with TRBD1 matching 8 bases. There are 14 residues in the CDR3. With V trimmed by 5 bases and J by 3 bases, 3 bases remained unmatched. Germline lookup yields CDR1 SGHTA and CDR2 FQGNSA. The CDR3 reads CASSRTGLNQPQHF. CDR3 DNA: TGTGCCAGCAGCCGGACAGGGCTCAATCAGCCCCAGCATTTT.

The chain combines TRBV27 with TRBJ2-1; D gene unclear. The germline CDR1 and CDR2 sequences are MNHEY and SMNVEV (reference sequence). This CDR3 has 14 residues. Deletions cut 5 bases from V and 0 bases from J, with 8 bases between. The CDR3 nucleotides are TGTGCCAGCAGTCCGCAGAGCTCCTACAATGAGCAGTTCTTC. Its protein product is CASSPQSSYNEQFF.

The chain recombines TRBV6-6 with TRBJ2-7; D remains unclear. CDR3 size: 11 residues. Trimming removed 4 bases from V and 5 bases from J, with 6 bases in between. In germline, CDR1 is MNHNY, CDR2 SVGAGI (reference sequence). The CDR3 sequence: CASSSRDEQYF. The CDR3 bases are TGTGCCAGCAGTTCGCGAGACGAGCAGTACTTC.

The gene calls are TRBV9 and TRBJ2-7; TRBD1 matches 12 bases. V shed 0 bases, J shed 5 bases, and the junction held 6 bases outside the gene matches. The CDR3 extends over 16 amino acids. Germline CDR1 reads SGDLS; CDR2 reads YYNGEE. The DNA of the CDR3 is TGTGCCAGCAGCGTAGGCTCCGGGACAGGGGGCAACGAGCAGTACTTC. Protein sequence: CASSVGSGTGGNEQYF.

CDR3 amino acids: CASSQDGIGRYNEQFF. Written as DNA, the CDR3 is TGCGCCAGCAGCCAAGATGGGATCGGGCGGTACAATGAGCAGTTCTTC. The chain recombines TRBV4-3 with TRBJ2-1; no firm D call. The CDR3 has 16 amino acids. CDR1 is LGHNA and CDR2 is YSLEER in the germline V gene. Trimming took off 0 bases at V and 4 bases at J, with 13 bases between the two ends.